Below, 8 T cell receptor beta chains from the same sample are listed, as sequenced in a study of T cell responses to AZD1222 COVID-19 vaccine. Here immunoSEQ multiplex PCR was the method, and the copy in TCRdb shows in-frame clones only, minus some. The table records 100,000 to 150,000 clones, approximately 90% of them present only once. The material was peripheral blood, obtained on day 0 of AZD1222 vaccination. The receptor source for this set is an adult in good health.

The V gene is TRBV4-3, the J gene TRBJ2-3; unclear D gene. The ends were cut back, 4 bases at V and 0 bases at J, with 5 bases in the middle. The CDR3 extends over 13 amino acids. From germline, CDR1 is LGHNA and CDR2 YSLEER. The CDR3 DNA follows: TGCGCCAGCAGCCTGACGAGCACAGATACGCAGTATTTT. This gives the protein CASSLTSTDTQYF.

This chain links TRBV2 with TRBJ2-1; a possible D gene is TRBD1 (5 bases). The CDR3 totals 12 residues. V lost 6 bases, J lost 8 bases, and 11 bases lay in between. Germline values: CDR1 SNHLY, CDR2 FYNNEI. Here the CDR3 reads CASSGWGDEQFF. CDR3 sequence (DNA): TGTGCCAGCAGCGGGTGGGGCGATGAGCAGTTCTTC.

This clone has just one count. This chain's CDR3 is CASQGAASGANVLTF. CDR3 nucleotide sequence: TGTGCCAGCCAGGGGGCTGCCTCTGGGGCCAACGTCCTGACTTTC. The chain joins TRBV28 to TRBJ2-6; 8 bases line up with TRBD1. Germline V gene data show CDR1 as MDHEN and CDR2 as SYDVKM. This CDR3 has 15 amino acids. Trimming took 8 bases from V and 0 from J; bases not matched to a gene: 3.

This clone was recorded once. The CDR3 region has the DNA TGTGCCAGCAGCCAAGAGGGGCTAGCGGGCCAAGAGACCCAGTACTTC. This gives the protein CASSQEGLAGQETQYF. The chain combines TRBV3-1 (or the pseudogene TRBV3-2) with TRBJ2-5, with 8 bases matching TRBD2. The J segment lost 1 base and the V segment lost 0 bases, leaving 4 bases of the junction unmatched. The CDR3 consists of 16 residues. Germline lookup yields CDR1 LGHDT and CDR2 YNNKEL (reference sequence).

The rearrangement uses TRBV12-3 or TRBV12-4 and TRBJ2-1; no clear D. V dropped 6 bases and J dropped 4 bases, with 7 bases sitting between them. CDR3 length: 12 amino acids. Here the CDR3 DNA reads TGTGCCAGCAGCCCCCAATACAATGAGCAGTTCTTC. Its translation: CASSPQYNEQFF.

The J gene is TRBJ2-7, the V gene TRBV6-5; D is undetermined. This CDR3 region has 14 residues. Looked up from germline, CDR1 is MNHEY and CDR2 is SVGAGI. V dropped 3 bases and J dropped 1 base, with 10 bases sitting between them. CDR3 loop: CASSYSSGSYEQYF. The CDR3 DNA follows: TGTGCCAGCAGTTATTCATCAGGTTCCTACGAGCAGTACTTC.

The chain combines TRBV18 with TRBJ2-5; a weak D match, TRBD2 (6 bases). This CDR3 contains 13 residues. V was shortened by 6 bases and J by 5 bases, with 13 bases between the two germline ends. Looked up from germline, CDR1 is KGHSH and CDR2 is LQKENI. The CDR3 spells CASSPGSQETQYF. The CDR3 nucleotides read TGTGCCAGCTCCCCCGGGAGCCAGGAGACCCAGTACTTC.

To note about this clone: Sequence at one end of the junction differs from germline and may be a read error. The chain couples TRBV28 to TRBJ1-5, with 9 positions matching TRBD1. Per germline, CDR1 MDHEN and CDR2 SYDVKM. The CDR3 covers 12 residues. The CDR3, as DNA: TGTGCCAGCAGCGCCCAGGGACAGGGCCAGAATTTT. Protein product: CASSAQGQGQNF.